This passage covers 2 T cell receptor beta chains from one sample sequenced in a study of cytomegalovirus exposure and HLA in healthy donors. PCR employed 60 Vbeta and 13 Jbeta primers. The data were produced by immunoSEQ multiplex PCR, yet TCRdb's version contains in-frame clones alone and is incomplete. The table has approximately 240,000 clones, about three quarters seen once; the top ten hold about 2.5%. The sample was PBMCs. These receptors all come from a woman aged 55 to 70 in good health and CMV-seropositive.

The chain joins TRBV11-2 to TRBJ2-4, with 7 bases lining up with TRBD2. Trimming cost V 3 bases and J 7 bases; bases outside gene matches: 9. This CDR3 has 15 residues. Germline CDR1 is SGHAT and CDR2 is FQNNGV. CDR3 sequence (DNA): TGTGCCAGCAGCTTTATATCGGGGGGAAATAACATTCAGTACTTC. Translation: CASSFISGGNNIQYF.

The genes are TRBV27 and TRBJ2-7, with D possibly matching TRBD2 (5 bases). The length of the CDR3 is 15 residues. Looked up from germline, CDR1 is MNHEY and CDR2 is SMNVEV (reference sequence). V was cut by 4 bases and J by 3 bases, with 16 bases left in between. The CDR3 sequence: CASSSSFGVVYEQYF. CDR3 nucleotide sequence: TGTGCCAGCAGTTCTAGTTTCGGGGTTGTCTACGAGCAGTACTTC.